This is a list of T cell receptor beta chains from one sample in a study of blood T cell repertoires in COVID-19. TCRdb's table, derived via immunoSEQ multiplex PCR, lists solely in-frame clones and lacks some. The profile shows 30,000 to 50,000 clones, about 90% of them singletons. The sample was peripheral blood. The receptors derive from a man aged 50 to 59 with active or convalescent COVID-19. CDR3s include the opening cysteine and the closing phenylalanine or tryptophan. Each record gives: clone size, V gene, D gene, J gene, CDR3 DNA, CDR3 protein. D genes are given only for firm matches. Size is omitted from some rows. Given values are once, few, many or a class for expanded clones.

size: -
V: TRBV5-1
D: -
J: TRBJ1-1
DNA: TGCGCCAGCGCGCGCGGCGGGATGAACACTGAAGCTTTCTTT
CDR3: CASARGGMNTEAFF

size: -
V: TRBV28
D: TRBD1
J: TRBJ2-7
DNA: TGTGCCAGCAGCCCCGGGGCTACAGGGGGGTACGAGCAGTACTTC
CDR3: CASSPGATGGYEQYF

size: once
V: TRBV5-1
D: -
J: TRBJ2-7
DNA: TGCGCCAGCGCCCCGACGGCAGGGAACTCCTACGAGCAGTACTTC
CDR3: CASAPTAGNSYEQYF

size: -
V: TRBV7-6
D: -
J: TRBJ1-4
DNA: TGTGCCAGCAGCCCCGACCTGGGGGGGGGAACTAATGAAAAACTGTTTTTT
CDR3: CASSPDLGGGTNEKLFF

size: -
V: TRBV29-1
D: TRBD1
J: TRBJ1-5
DNA: TGCAGCGGCTTGACAGGGCCCAATCAGCCCCAGCATTTT
CDR3: CSGLTGPNQPQHF

size: -
V: TRBV5-1
D: TRBD1
J: TRBJ2-1
DNA: TGCGCCAGCAGCTTGGGGACAGGGGACCTGTACAATGAGCAGTTCTTC
CDR3: CASSLGTGDLYNEQFF

size: once
V: TRBV9
D: -
J: TRBJ2-2
DNA: TGTGCCAGCAGCGCAGACATACGACTCATACAGGGAGAGCCCGGGGAGCTGTTTTTT
CDR3: CASSADIRLIQGEPGELFF

size: -
V: TRBV7-3
D: -
J: TRBJ2-1
DNA: TGTGCCAGCAGCCCCTGGGACACTCCCGAGCAGTTCTTC
CDR3: CASSPWDTPEQFF

size: -
V: TRBV28
D: -
J: TRBJ2-7
DNA: TGTGCCAGCAGTTTGGGTGGGAGGAGTCCCTACGAGCAGTACTTC
CDR3: CASSLGGRSPYEQYF

size: -
V: TRBV9
D: TRBD2
J: TRBJ2-1
DNA: TGTGCCAGCAGCGCCAGACTTGCGGGGGGGATTAATGAGCAGTTCTTC
CDR3: CASSARLAGGINEQFF

size: -
V: TRBV20-1
D: TRBD2
J: TRBJ2-7
DNA: TGCAGTGCTAGTGCCCTAGCGGGAACCTACGAGCAGTACTTC
CDR3: CSASALAGTYEQYF